This T cell receptor beta chain was sequenced for a study of post-analysis software for immune sequencing data. Study in general: Relapsing-remitting, secondary progressive and progressive-relapsing forms made up the multiple sclerosis disease courses.

Study outcomes and limitations: Multiple sclerosis was associated with a significant reduction in normalized Chao1 diversity relative to controls. Those samples that were prepared in the same batch co-clustered strongly by F measure. The five TRBV segments detected at higher frequency in patients than in controls included TRBV5-6, TRBV5-1 and TRBV20-1.

Built from TCR beta cDNA, the libraries had unique molecular identifiers in them. Once roughly 1 to 10 million T cells were used, about 490,000 cDNA molecules resulted. Using its own MiXCR run on the PCR reads, TCRdb lists one record per CDR3 protein. The sample shows roughly 200,000 distinct CDR3 sequences, 29% of them seen only once. Germline V gene sequence: CDR1 SQVTM, CDR2 ANQGSEA. This CDR3 is 13 amino acids long. V gave up 6 bases and J gave up 4 bases; unmatched junction bases: 5. This clonotype showed up many times. Its matching antigen is unknown. The clonotype was recovered from a girl between 2 and 17 years old with multiple sclerosis. The source material was blood. J is TRBJ1-2 and V is TRBV29-1; 10 bases fit TRBD1. This CDR3 is CSVGDRGSYGYTF. CDR3 DNA: TGCAGCGTCGGGGACAGGGGTAGCTATGGCTACACCTTC.